This T cell receptor (beta chain) was retrieved from a study of T cells expressing NK-cell markers. The CDR3 has 16 residues. Germline CDR1 and CDR2: MNHEY and SVGAGI. TCRdb re-called the 5' RACE reads; one entry per CDR3 protein, DNA not given. This sample's table reports around 140,000 distinct CDR3 sequences. The chain carries TRBV6-5 and TRBJ2-1. The receptor's source is a man between 18 and 29 years old in good health. Sequencing was done on a sample of blood T cells: a sorted CD56 or NKG2C T cell subset, CD4+ or CD8+ T cells, or bulk PBMC T cells (not recorded which). CDR3 protein: CASSYSGVLVGNEQFF.